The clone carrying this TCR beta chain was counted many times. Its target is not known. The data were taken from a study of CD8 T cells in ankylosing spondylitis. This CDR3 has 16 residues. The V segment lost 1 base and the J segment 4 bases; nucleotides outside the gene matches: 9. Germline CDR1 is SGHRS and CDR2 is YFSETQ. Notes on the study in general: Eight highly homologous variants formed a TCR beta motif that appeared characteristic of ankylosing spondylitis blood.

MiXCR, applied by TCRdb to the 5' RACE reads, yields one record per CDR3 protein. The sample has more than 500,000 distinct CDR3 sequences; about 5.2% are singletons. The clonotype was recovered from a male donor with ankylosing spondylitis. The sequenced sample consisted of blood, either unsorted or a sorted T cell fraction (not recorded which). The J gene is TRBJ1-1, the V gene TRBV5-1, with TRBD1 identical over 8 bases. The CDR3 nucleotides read TGCGCCAGCAGCTTGTTAACAGGGGGACGGAGCACTGAAGCTTTCTTT. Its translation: CASSLLTGGRSTEAFF. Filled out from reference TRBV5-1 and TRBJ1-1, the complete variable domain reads KAGVTQTPRYLIKTRGQQVTLSCSPISGHRSVSWYQQTPGQGLQFLFEYFSETQRNKGNFPGRFSGRQFSNSRSEMNVSTLELGDSALYLCASSLLTGGRSTEAFFGQGTRLTVV.